This paragraph covers one T cell receptor beta chain sequence. What this receptor recognizes is not known. One base separates it from a far larger clone, so it is likely a read error. The donors were healthy, HIV-negative adults who had no recently reported acute infections or vaccinations. All donors were Caucasian adults living in Nashville, Tennessee, USA. For unsorted samples, some 100 million PBMCs were counted and genomic DNA was extracted with the QIAamp DNA Blood Mini kit. Blood was collected by leukapheresis, and PBMCs were isolated by Ficoll-Histopaque density gradient centrifugation and then cryopreserved in liquid nitrogen vapor phase. This entry belongs to a study of shared clonotypes between healthy human individuals (dated by TCRdb to the early 2020s). For context, the study as a whole: The cohort included a few men and a couple of women between 18 and 49 years of age. Between about 0.8 and 9 billion PBMCs per donor were obtained by leukapheresis. To estimate repertoire size and how much clonotype sharing occurs between individuals, the study deeply sequenced the blood TCR repertoires of roughly 5 healthy adults. To increase sequencing depth and limit assay-specific biases, different laboratories used diverse techniques to prepare libraries and sequence TCR repertoires. Points the paper makes about the study in general: Because the study included only a small number of donors, the genetic and exposure-history diversity represented was limited. Sampling was restricted to blood, and TCR repertoires in tissues likely differ from the TCR repertoires found in blood. Based on pairwise subsampling, the degree of clonotype sharing among donors was expected to be affected by sequencing depth.

TCR CDR3 regions were amplified from genomic DNA by multiplex PCR using the deep immunoSEQ assay. Genomic DNA extracted from each cell subset was distributed evenly over all wells of several immunoSEQ 96-well plates, and each plate served as one replicate. For unsorted PBMC, 300 ng of genomic DNA, equivalent to about 30,000 T cell genomes, went into each replicate PCR. Ten immunoSEQ deep assay plates were used to sequence the unsorted PBMC genomic DNA. Purified libraries were quantified with a Qubit 3.0 fluorometer, sized on a Bioanalyzer 2100, and re-quantified with the KAPA Library Quantification kit. Every immunoSEQ 96-well plate was sequenced on a separate single-read 150-cycle Illumina NextSeq 550 flow cell. Turning to the authors' computational methods: Because only junctional sequences without quality scores were contained in the immunoSEQ output, filtering matching that applied to full-length reads could not be performed. To assign V/J genes and CDR3, sequences were annotated using PyIR, a Python wrapper for IgBLAST v1.9, with IMGT germline references. Reads with weak V/J assignments (E-value above 1e-6), missing CDR3, stop codons, out-of-frame junctions, or ambiguous translated residues were removed. V3J clonotypes were defined as sequences sharing an identical inferred V gene, J gene, and CDR3 amino acid sequence. Percentage overlap between repertoires was computed as shared unique clonotypes divided by the size of the smaller repertoire. Repertoire richness was assessed with RTK rarefaction, the Chao1 estimator, and Recon v2.1 estimates of unobserved clonotypes. In TCRdb, the immuneACCESS table is reduced to in-frame sequences with V and J assigned. These tables do not hold every clone; where another copy was compared, an unresolved V gene accounts for under half, and the others remain unexplained. The V and J calls and clone size were taken over from that table, and D and trimming were inferred from the DNA. The sample data list approximately 500,000 clones, and over 70% of these were observed just once. The ten most abundant clones make up 12% of the sample.

The sequencing sample was made of PBMCs. The clonotype originates from a woman between 40 and 55 years old in good health. Some clones in this sample may be carry-over from other donors' samples.

The DNA reads TGCGCCAGCAGCACCTCTGGGGCCGACGTCCTGACTTTC. This gives the protein CASSTSGADVLTF. The V and J segments used are TRBV5-1 and TRBJ2-6, with TRBD1 tentatively as D gene (5 bases match). Looking up the germline V gene yields CDR1 SGHRS and CDR2 YFSETQ. Reading from cysteine to phenylalanine, the CDR3 counts 13 amino acids. This entry keeps only the CDR3 DNA: 39 bases, framed from base 1.